This TCR beta chain was found in a study of blood T cell repertoires in COVID-19. From germline, CDR1 is SGHTA and CDR2 FQGNSA. V dropped 2 bases and J dropped 4; count of bases not matched to a gene: 3. The CDR3 is 14 amino acids. Assay: immunoSEQ multiplex PCR; the TCRdb copy retains only in-frame clones and omits some. The repertoire holds about 300,000 clones, with over 75% as singletons. The gene calls are TRBV7-2 and TRBJ2-5; 8 nucleotides align to TRBD2. This TCR was recovered from a woman younger than 30 who had recovered from COVID-19. Sequenced sample: PBMCs or T cells enriched from blood (not recorded which). The CDR3 loop reads CASSLWLAGETQYF. As DNA, the CDR3 is TGTGCCAGCAGCTTATGGCTAGCGGGAGAGACCCAGTACTTC.